This record covers a single T cell receptor (beta chain). Its antigen is not identified. This specimen belongs to a study of vaccination effects on CD4 cells after COVID-19. About the study: Sampling occurred a median 72 days post second dose, range 14 to 241. The study, taken as a whole, reports: Early timepoints after infection were absent, and convalescent patients were few in the study.

The protocol was immunoSEQ multiplex PCR, while the TCRdb copy is restricted to in-frame clones and leaves out a portion. Here the sample spans tens of thousands of clones, about 73% being singletons. ViraFEST used viral peptide pools to expand antigen-specific CD4+ T cells before sequencing. Cells that had been cultured for approximately eleven days were the source of isolated CD4+ T cells. Each person got two doses of an mRNA SARS-CoV-2 vaccine, BNT162b2 or mRNA-1273. The culture medium for a few million PBMC per well included around 10 IU/ml IL-2 and 8.5 to 10 ug/ml peptides. The sequence came from a human donor who received a COVID-19 vaccine. Sequenced here: CD4+ T cells from PBMCs cultured with HCoV-OC43 spike peptides, sampled after COVID-19 vaccination. Subset specified: HCoV-OC43 spike overlapping peptide pool stimulation.

The CDR3 bases are TGTGCCATCAGGAGCTTCTCCTACAATGAGCAGTTCTTC. Its protein product is CAIRSFSYNEQFF. V and J are TRBV10-3 and TRBJ2-1; D unresolved. The CDR3 extends over 13 amino acids. Germline CDR1 and CDR2: ENHRY and SYGVKD. V shed 6 bases and J shed 0 bases, with 6 bases lying between them.